One and the same sample provided the 24 T cell receptor beta chains below, sequenced in a study of cytomegalovirus exposure and HLA in healthy donors. Primers: 60 Vbeta forward and 13 Jbeta reverse. Data came from immunoSEQ multiplex PCR; TCRdb stores just in-frame clones and leaves some out. The repertoire holds around 280,000 clones, with about 90% as singletons. Sequencing was done on a sample of PBMCs. All receptors come from a woman between 18 and 30 years old in good health and CMV-seronegative.

In its sample, this clone was seen once. This chain connects TRBV5-6 to TRBJ1-6; 7 bases fit TRBD1. Germline assignment: CDR1 SGHDT and CDR2 YYEEEE. V was clipped by 6 bases and J by 10 bases; unmatched bases: 13. This CDR3 comprises 15 residues. CDR3 region: CASKGQNIRGSPLHF. The CDR3 region has the DNA TGTGCCAGCAAGGGACAGAATATACGTGGGTCACCCCTCCACTTT.

The CDR3 nucleotides are TGTGCCAGCAGCGAGCTCATCTATGGCTACACCTTC. It translates to CASSELIYGYTF. V and J are TRBV5-6 and TRBJ1-2; no definite D call. Trimming pared 4 bases from V and 4 bases from J, leaving 8 bases between. CDR3 length: 12 residues. Germline CDR1 is SGHDT and CDR2 is YYEEEE. The variable domain in full, completed from reference TRBV5-6 and TRBJ1-2, reads DAGVTQSPTHLIKTRGQQVTLRCSPKSGHDTVSWYQQALGQGPQFIFQYYEEEERQRGNFPDRFSGHQFPNYSSELNVNALLLGDSALYLCASSELIYGYTFGSGTRLTVV.

The V gene is TRBV5-4, the J gene TRBJ1-2; 9 bases are a match to TRBD1. J lost 4 bases, V lost 5 bases, and 6 bases had no gene match. In germline, CDR1 is SGHNT, CDR2 YYREEE (reference sequence). The CDR3 has 14 residues. DNA for the CDR3: TGTGCCAGCAGACAGGGGGACAGGGCCTATGGCTACACCTTC. This encodes CASRQGDRAYGYTF.

The chain uses TRBV5-8 and TRBJ1-2, with D tentatively TRBD1 (6 bases). Trimming took 3 bases from V and 4 from J, leaving 16 bases between them. Germline assignment: CDR1 SGHTS and CDR2 YDEGEE. This CDR3 comprises 15 residues. Written as DNA, the CDR3 is TGTGCCAGCAGCTCTGGACGGCTGGGGGCCTATGGCTACACCTTC. Amino acid sequence: CASSSGRLGAYGYTF.

V gene TRBV4-2 combines with J gene TRBJ2-7, with D possibly matching TRBD1 (6 bases). Germline V gene data show CDR1 as LGHNA and CDR2 as YNFKEQ. Trimming removed 2 bases at V and 7 bases at J, with 15 bases between. CDR3 size: 14 residues. The CDR3 nucleotides are TGTGCCAGCAGCCAACGGGTGGGGGCGTTGGAGCAGTACTTC. It specifies CASSQRVGALEQYF.

This chain joins TRBV27 and TRBJ2-5; possibly TRBD1 for D (5 bases). CDR1 is MNHEY, CDR2 SMNVEV, per germline (reference sequence). The ends were cut back, 8 bases at V and 2 bases at J, with 9 bases in the middle. The CDR3 consists of 12 residues. CDR3 loop: CASGARQETQYF. CDR3 nucleotides: TGTGCCAGCGGGGCAAGACAAGAGACCCAGTACTTC.

V usage is TRBV9 and J usage is TRBJ2-1; 9 nucleotides align to TRBD2. CDR3 length: 13 residues. Germline lookup yields CDR1 SGDLS and CDR2 YYNGEE. V lost 4 bases and J lost 10; bases outside the gene matches: 6. CDR3 sequence (DNA): TGTGCCAGCAGCTTACAGACTAGCGGCGAGCAGTTCTTC. Translating gives CASSLQTSGEQFF.

The rearrangement joins TRBV10-3 to TRBJ2-3; 9 bases line up with TRBD1. V shed 4 bases, J shed 3 bases, and the junction held 2 bases outside the gene matches. Germline V gives CDR1 ENHRY, CDR2 SYGVKD. The CDR3 is 14 amino acids. CDR3 loop: CAISGGQGTDTQYF. CDR3 coding DNA: TGTGCCATCAGTGGGGGACAGGGAACAGATACGCAGTATTTT.

This chain links TRBV7-8 with TRBJ2-7; D is ambiguous. Trimming took 0 bases from V and 11 from J, leaving 11 bases between them. The CDR3 consists of 12 residues. The germline V gene has CDR1 SGHVS and CDR2 FQNEAQ. CDR3 nucleotides: TGTGCCAGCAGCTTAGCGGGTAACGCGGAGTACTTC. It encodes CASSLAGNAEYF.

The genes are TRBV7-9 and TRBJ2-7, with TRBD1 identical over 7 bases. Germline V lookup: CDR1 SEHNR, CDR2 FQNEAQ (reference sequence). This CDR3 spans 13 amino acids. J was trimmed by 3 bases and V by 5 bases; bases with no gene match: 4. CDR3 loop: CASSPRQGYEQYF. The CDR3 nucleotides read TGTGCCAGCAGCCCACGACAGGGCTACGAGCAGTACTTC.

CDR3 DNA sequence: TGCGCCAGCAGTAACCAGGGTGACACTGAAGCTTTCTTT. Its protein is CASSNQGDTEAFF. The chain carries TRBV10-2 and TRBJ1-1; maybe TRBD1 (5 bases). The CDR3 sequence is 13 residues long. Per the germline V gene, CDR1 is WSHSY and CDR2 is SAAADI. V lost 5 bases to trimming and J lost 3 bases, with 10 bases between them.

The chain employs TRBV19 and TRBJ2-7; TRBD1 might be the D (5 bases). Germline-derived CDR1 and CDR2 are LNHDA and SQIVND (reference sequence). The CDR3 sequence is 13 residues long. V was cut by 5 bases and J by 2 bases, with 10 bases left in between. The CDR3 nucleotides read TGTGCCAGTAGTCAGGGCAGCACCTACGAGCAGTACTTC. It yields the protein CASSQGSTYEQYF.

This clone showed up just a few times. V and J are TRBV29-1 and TRBJ1-1, with 7 bases that match TRBD1. Per germline, CDR1 SQVTM and CDR2 ANQGSEA. J gave up 3 bases and V 4 bases, and 2 bases lay outside the gene matches. The CDR3 contains 12 residues. The CDR3 loop is CSVVTGYTEAFF. CDR3 nucleotides: TGCAGCGTTGTGACAGGGTACACTGAAGCTTTCTTT. Combining the CDR3 with reference TRBV29-1 and TRBJ1-1 gives the whole variable domain SAVISQKPSRDICQRGTSLTIQCQVDSQVTMMFWYRQQPGQSLTLIATANQGSEATYESGFVIDKFPISRPNLTFSTLTVSNMSPEDSSIYLCSVVTGYTEAFFGQGTRLTVV.

The chain has TRBV15 and TRBJ1-5; no reliable D call. Trimming shortened V by 0 bases and J by 1 base, and 16 bases separated the two germline ends. Germline values: CDR1 LNHNV, CDR2 YYDKDF (reference sequence). The CDR3 consists of 18 residues. The chain's CDR3 is CATSRDPWAAKSNQPQHF. CDR3 in DNA: TGTGCCACCAGCAGAGACCCCTGGGCCGCAAAAAGCAATCAGCCCCAGCATTTT.

This rearrangement joins TRBV6-5 to TRBJ1-2; TRBD1 is a possible D gene (5 bases). Trimming left V 6 bases short and J 2 bases short, with 10 bases between. CDR3 length: 13 amino acids. CDR1 and CDR2 (germline): MNHEY, SVGAGI. The CDR3 region is CASRQAGNYGYTF. For the CDR3, the DNA is TGTGCCAGCAGGCAGGCAGGGAACTATGGCTACACCTTC.

The chain carries TRBV6-5 and TRBJ2-1; possibly TRBD1 for D (6 bases). V gave up 5 bases and J gave up 5 bases, with 16 bases separating them. CDR3 size: 15 residues. Germline V lookup: CDR1 MNHEY, CDR2 SVGAGI. The CDR3 here is CASSATRDTNNEQFF. CDR3 DNA: TGTGCCAGCAGTGCTACCCGGGACACAAACAATGAGCAGTTCTTC.

This chain connects TRBV7-6 to TRBJ2-5; TRBD2 matches at 15 bases. The CDR3 is made up of 18 amino acids. V shed 5 bases, J shed 5 bases, and the junction held 12 bases outside the gene matches. CDR1 and CDR2 (germline): SGHVS, FNYEAQ. The CDR3 reads CASSRSGLAGGLGETQYF. The CDR3 DNA reads as TGTGCCAGCAGCCGTTCCGGACTAGCGGGGGGGCTGGGGGAGACCCAGTACTTC.

V gene TRBV10-3 combines with J gene TRBJ2-2; TRBD1 matches at 7 bases. The trim removed 8 bases at V and 7 bases at J, leaving 1 base unmatched. Per the germline V gene, CDR1 is ENHRY and CDR2 is SYGVKD. The CDR3 runs to 11 residues. The CDR3 sequence is CAIQGDGELFF. The CDR3 region has the DNA TGTGCCATCCAGGGGGACGGGGAGCTGTTTTTT.

The V gene is TRBV11-1, the J gene TRBJ2-6, with D possibly TRBD2 on 6 matching bases. In germline, CDR1 is SGHAT, CDR2 FQDESV (reference sequence). Trimming left V 3 bases short and J 0 bases short, with 6 bases between. The CDR3 is 15 amino acids. The CDR3 DNA reads TGTGCCAGCAGCTTGGGGGGCTCTGGGGCCAACGTCCTGACTTTC. Translation: CASSLGGSGANVLTF.

This clone was recorded once. The chain couples TRBV6-6 to TRBJ2-1; 8 positions agree with TRBD2. CDR3 size: 14 residues. Germline values: CDR1 MNHNY, CDR2 SVGAGI (reference sequence). The V and J ends lost 3 bases and 9 bases, in that order; junction bases with no gene match: 7. The CDR3: CASSYNAGGSEQFF. The CDR3 coding sequence is TGTGCCAGCAGTTATAACGCGGGGGGTTCTGAGCAGTTCTTC.

This rearrangement joins TRBV10-3 to TRBJ2-5; TRBD2 matches at 11 bases. The CDR3 runs 17 residues. Per the germline V gene, CDR1 is ENHRY and CDR2 is SYGVKD. V gave up 2 bases and J gave up 2 bases; unmatched junction bases: 7. CDR3 sequence reads: CAISEPPSGGPQETQYF. CDR3 nucleotide sequence: TGTGCCATCAGTGAGCCTCCTAGCGGGGGGCCTCAAGAGACCCAGTACTTC.

This clone was recorded once. The chain links TRBV10-3 to TRBJ2-3, with TRBD2 identical over 13 bases. The V gene end was trimmed by 8 bases and the J gene end by 10 bases; junction bases not matched to a gene: 12. The CDR3 is 15 residues long. Per germline, CDR1 ENHRY and CDR2 SYGVKD. CDR3 amino acids: CAIAQTSGGALAQYF. CDR3 DNA: TGTGCCATCGCGCAAACTAGCGGGGGGGCTTTGGCGCAGTATTTT.

CDR3 nucleotides: TGTGCCAGCAGTTCGGACAGGTTGAACACCGGGGAGCTGTTTTTT. Translated: CASSSDRLNTGELFF. The rearrangement links TRBV27 to TRBJ2-2; 7 bases match TRBD1. The CDR3 sequence is 15 residues long. CDR1 is MNHEY and CDR2 is SMNVEV in the germline V gene (reference sequence). The V segment lost 4 bases and the J segment 1 base; nucleotides outside the gene matches: 3.

The chain combines TRBV5-1 with TRBJ2-5; possible D gene TRBD2, 6 bases. The length of the CDR3 is 13 residues. Germline CDR1 and CDR2: SGHRS and YFSETQ. V shed 5 bases and J shed 2 bases, with 10 bases lying between them. CDR3 bases: TGCGCCAGCAGTACGGGGGTTCAAGAGACCCAGTACTTC. Its translation is CASSTGVQETQYF.